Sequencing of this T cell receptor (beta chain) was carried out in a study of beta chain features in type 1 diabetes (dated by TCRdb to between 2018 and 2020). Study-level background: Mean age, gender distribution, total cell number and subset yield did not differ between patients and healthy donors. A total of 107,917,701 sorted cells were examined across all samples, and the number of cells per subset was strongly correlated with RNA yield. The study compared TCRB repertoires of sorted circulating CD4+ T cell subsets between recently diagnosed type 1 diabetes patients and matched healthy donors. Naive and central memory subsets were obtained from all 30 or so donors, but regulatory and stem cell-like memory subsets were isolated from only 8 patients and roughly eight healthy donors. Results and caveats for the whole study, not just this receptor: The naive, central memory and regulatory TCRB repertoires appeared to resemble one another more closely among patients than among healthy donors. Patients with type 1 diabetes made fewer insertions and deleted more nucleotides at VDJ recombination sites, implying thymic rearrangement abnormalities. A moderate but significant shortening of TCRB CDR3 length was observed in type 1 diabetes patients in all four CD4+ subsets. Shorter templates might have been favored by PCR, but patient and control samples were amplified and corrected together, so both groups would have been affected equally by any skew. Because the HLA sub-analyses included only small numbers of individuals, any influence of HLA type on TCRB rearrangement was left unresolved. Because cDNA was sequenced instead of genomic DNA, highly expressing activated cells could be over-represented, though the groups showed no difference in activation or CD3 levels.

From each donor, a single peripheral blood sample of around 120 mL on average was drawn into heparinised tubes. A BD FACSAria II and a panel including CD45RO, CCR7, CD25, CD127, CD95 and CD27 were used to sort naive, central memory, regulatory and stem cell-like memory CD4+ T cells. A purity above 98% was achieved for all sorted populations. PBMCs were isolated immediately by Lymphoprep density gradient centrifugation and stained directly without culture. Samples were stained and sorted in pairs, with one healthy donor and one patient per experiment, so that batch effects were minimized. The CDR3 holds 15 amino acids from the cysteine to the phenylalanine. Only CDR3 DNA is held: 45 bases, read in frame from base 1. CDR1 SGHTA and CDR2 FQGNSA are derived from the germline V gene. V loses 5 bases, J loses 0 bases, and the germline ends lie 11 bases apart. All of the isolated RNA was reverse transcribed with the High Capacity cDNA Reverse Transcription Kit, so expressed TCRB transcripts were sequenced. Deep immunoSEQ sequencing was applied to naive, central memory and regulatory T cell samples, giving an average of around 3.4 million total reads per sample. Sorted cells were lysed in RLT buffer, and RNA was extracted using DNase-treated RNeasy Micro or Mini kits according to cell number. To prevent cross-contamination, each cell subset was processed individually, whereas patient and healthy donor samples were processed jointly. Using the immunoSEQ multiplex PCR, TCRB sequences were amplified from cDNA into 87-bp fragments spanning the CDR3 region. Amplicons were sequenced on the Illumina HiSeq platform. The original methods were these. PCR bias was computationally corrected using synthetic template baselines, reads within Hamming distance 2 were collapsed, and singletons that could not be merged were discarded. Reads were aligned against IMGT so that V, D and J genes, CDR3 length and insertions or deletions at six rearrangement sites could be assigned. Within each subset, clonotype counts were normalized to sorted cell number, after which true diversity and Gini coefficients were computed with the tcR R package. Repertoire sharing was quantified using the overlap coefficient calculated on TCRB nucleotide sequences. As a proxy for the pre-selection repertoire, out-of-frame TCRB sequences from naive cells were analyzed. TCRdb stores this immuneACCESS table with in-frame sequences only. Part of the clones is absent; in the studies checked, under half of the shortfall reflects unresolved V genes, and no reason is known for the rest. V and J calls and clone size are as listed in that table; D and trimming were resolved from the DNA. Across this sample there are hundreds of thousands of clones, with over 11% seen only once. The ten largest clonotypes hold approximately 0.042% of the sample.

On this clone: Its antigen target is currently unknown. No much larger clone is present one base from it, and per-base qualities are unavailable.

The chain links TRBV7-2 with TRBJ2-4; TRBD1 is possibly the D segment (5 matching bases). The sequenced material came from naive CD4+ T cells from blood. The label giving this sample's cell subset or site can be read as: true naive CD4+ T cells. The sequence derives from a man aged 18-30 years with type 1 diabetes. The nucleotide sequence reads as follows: TGTGCCAGCAGCGGGGCATCAATAGCCAAAAACATTCAGTACTTC. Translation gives CASSGASIAKNIQYF.